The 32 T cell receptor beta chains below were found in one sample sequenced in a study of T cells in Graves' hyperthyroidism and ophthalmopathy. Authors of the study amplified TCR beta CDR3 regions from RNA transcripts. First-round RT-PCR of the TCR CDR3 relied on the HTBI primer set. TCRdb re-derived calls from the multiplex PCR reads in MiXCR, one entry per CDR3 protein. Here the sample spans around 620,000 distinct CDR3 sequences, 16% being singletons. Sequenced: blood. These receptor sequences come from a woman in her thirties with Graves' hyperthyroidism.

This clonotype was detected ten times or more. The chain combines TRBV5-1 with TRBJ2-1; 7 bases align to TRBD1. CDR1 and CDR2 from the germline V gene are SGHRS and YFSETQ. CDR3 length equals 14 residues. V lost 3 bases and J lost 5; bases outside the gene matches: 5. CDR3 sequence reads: CASSWKGADNEQFF. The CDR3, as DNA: TGCGCCAGCAGCTGGAAGGGGGCCGACAATGAGCAGTTCTTC. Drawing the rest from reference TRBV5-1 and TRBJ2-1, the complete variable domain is KAGVTQTPRYLIKTRGQQVTLSCSPISGHRSVSWYQQTPGQGLQFLFEYFSETQRNKGNFPGRFSGRQFSNSRSEMNVSTLELGDSALYLCASSWKGADNEQFFGPGTRLTVL.

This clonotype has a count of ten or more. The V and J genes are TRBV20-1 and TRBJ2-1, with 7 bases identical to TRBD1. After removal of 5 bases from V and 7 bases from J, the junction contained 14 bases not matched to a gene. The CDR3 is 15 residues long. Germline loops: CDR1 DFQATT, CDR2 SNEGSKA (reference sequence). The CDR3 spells CSAYSDRDPVNEQFF. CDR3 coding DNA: TGCAGTGCTTATTCTGACAGGGACCCGGTTAATGAGCAGTTCTTC.

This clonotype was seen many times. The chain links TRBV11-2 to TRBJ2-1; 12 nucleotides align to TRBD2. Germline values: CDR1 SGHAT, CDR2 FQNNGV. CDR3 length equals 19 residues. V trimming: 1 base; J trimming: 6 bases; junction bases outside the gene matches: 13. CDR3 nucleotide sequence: TGTGCCAGCAGCTTAGGGGGGCTAGCGGGAGGGGTTGAGGGCAATGAGCAGTTCTTC. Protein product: CASSLGGLAGGVEGNEQFF.

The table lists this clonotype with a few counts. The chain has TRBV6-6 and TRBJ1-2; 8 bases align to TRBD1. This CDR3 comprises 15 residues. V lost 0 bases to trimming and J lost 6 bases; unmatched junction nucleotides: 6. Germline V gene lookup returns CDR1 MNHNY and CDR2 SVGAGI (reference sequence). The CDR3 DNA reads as TGTGCCAGCAGTTACTCCGGGACAGGAGGGCATGGCTACACCTTC. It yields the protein CASSYSGTGGHGYTF.

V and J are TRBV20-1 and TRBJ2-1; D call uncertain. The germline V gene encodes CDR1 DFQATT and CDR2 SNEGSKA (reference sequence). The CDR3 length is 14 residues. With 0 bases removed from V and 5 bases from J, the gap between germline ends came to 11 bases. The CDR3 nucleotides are TGCAGTGCTAGAGATTATGAACGAAACAATGAGCAGTTCTTC. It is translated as CSARDYERNNEQFF.

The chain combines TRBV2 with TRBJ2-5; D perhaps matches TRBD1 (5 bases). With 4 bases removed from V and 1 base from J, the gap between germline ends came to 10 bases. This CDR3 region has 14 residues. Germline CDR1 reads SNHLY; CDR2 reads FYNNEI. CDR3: CASSVEGAQETQYF. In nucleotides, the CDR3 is TGTGCCAGCAGTGTCGAAGGGGCCCAAGAGACCCAGTACTTC.

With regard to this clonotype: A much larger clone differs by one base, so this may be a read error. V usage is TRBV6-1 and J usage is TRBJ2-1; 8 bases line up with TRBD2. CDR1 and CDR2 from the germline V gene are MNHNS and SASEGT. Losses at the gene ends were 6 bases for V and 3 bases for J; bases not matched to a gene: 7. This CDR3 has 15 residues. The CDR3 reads CASSQLADNYNEQFF. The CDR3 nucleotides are TGTGCCAGCAGCCAACTAGCGGATAACTACAATGAGCAGTTCTTC.

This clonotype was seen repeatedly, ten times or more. The CDR3 nucleotides are TGTGCTAGTGGTTCTCACAGGGAAGCTTTCTTT. This codes for CASGSHREAFF. The V and J genes are TRBV12-5 and TRBJ1-1, with D tentatively TRBD1 (5 bases). Trimming took 4 bases from V and 8 from J, leaving 8 bases between them. CDR1 and CDR2 (germline): LGHNT, FRNRAP. The CDR3 consists of 11 residues.

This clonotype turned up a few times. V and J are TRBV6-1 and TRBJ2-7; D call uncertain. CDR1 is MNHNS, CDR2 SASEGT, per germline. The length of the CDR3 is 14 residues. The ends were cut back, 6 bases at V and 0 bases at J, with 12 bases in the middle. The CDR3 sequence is CASRLDFLSYEQYF. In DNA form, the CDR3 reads TGTGCCAGCAGGCTCGACTTCCTCTCCTACGAGCAGTACTTC.

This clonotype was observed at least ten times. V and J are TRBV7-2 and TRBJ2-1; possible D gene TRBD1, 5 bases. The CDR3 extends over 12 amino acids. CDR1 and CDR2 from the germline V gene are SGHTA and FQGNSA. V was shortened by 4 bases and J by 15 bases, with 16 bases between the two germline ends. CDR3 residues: CASSSTTRVAFF. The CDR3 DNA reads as TGTGCCAGCAGCTCGACAACCAGGGTGGCGTTCTTC.

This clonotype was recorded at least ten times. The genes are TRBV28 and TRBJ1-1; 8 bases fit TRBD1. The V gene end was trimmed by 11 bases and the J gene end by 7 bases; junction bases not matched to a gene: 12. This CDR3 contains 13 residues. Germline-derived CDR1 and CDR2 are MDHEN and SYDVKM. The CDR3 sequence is CALGQGATNEAFF. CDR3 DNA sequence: TGTGCCTTAGGTCAGGGGGCTACTAATGAAGCTTTCTTT.

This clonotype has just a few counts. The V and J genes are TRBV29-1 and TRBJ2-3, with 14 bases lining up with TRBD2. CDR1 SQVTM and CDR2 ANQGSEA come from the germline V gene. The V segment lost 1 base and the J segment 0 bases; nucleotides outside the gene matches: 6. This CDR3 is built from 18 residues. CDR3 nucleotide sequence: TGCAGCGTTGAAGGACTAGCGGGAGGGCCCTCTAGCACAGATACGCAGTATTTT. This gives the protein CSVEGLAGGPSSTDTQYF.

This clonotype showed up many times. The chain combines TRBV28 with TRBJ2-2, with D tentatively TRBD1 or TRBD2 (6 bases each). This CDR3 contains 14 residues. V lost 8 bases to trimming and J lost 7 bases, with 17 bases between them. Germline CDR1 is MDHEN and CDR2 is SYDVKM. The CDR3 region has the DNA TGTGCCAGCGGGGGGCTCTTGCTGGGCGGGGAGCTGTTTTTT. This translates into CASGGLLLGGELFF.

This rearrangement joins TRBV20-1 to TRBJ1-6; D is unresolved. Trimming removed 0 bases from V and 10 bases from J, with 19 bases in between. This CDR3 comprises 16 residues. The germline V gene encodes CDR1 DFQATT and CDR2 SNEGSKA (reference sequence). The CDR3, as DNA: TGCAGTGCTAGAGACCGACGGGTAGGGCTGCAATCACCCCTCCACTTT. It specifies CSARDRRVGLQSPLHF.

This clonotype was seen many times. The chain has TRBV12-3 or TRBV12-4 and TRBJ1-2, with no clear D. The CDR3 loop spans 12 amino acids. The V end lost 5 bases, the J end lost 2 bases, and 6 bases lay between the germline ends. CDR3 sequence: CASSQLNYGYTF. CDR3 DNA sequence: TGTGCCAGCAGTCAGCTCAACTATGGCTACACCTTC.

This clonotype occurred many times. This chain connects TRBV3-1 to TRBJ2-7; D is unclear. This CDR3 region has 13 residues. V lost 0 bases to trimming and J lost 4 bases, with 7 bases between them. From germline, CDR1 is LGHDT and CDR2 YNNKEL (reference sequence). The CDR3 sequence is CASSQDQEYEQYF. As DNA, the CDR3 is TGTGCCAGCAGCCAAGATCAGGAGTACGAGCAGTACTTC.

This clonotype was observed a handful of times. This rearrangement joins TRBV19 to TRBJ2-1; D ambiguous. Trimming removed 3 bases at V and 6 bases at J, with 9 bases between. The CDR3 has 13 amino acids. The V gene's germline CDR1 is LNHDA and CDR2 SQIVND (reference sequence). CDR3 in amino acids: CASSMRWGNEQFF. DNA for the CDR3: TGTGCCAGTAGTATGAGGTGGGGCAATGAGCAGTTCTTC.

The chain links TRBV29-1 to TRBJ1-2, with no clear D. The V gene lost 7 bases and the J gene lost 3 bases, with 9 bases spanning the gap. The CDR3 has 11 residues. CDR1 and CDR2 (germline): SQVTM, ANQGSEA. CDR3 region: CSANWDYGYTF. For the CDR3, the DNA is TGCAGCGCCAACTGGGACTATGGCTACACCTTC.

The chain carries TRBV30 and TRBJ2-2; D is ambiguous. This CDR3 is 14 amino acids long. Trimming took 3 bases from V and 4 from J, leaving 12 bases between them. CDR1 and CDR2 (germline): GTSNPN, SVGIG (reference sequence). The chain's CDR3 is CAWRLASGTGELFF. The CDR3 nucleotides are TGTGCCTGGAGGTTGGCCTCGGGCACCGGGGAGCTGTTTTTT.

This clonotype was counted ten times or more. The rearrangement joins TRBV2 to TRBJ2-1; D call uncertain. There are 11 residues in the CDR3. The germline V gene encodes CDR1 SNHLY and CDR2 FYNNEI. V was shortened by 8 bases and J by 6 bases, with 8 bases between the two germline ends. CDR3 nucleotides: TGTGCCAGCCTCGTACGCAATGAGCAGTTCTTC. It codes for CASLVRNEQFF.

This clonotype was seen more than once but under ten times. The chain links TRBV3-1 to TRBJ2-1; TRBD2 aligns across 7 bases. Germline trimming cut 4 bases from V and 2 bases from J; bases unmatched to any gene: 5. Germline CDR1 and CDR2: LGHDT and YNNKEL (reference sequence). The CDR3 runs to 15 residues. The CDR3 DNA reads TGTGCCAGCAGCCTGCGGGAGACCCCCTACAATGAGCAGTTCTTC. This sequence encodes CASSLRETPYNEQFF.

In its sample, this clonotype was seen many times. The CDR3 loop reads CASSGPRDAYEQYF. CDR3 nucleotides: TGTGCCAGCAGTGGACCCCGGGACGCGTACGAGCAGTACTTC. V is TRBV6-1 and J is TRBJ2-7; D assignment may be TRBD1 or TRBD2 (5 bases each). The CDR3 has 14 residues. Germline CDR1 and CDR2: MNHNS and SASEGT. V was trimmed by 4 bases and J by 4 bases, leaving 14 bases between them.

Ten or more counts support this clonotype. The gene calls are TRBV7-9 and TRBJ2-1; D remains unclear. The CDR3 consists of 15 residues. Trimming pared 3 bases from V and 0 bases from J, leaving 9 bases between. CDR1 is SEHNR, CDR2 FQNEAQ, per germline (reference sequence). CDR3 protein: CASSFGPSSYNEQFF. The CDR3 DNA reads TGTGCCAGCAGCTTCGGGCCTAGCTCCTACAATGAGCAGTTCTTC.

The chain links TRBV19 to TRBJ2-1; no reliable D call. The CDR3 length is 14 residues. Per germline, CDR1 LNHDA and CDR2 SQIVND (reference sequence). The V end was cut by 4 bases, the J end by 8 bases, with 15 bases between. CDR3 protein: CASSSPTVEDEQFF. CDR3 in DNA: TGTGCCAGTAGTAGCCCCACGGTTGAGGATGAGCAGTTCTTC.

The CDR3 is CAWSVGGIMNTEAFF. The DNA of the CDR3 is TGTGCCTGGAGTGTAGGGGGGATTATGAACACTGAAGCTTTCTTT. The chain couples TRBV30 to TRBJ1-1; D possibly corresponds to TRBD1 (6 bases). Looked up from germline, CDR1 is GTSNPN and CDR2 is SVGIG (reference sequence). This CDR3 is built from 15 residues. Trimming took 0 bases from V and 0 from J, leaving 11 bases between them.

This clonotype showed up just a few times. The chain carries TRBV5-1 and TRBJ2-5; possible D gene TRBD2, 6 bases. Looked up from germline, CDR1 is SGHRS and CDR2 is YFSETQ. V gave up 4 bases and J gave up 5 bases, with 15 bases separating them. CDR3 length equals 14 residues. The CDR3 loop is CASSAAGQRETQYF. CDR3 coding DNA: TGCGCCAGCAGCGCCGCGGGGCAGCGGGAGACCCAGTACTTC.

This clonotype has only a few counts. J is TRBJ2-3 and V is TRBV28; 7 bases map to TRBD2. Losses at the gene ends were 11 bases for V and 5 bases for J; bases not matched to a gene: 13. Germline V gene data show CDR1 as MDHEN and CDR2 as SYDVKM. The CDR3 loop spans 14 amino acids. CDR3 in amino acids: CAGTAGGSGDTQYF. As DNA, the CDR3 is TGTGCCGGCACCGCCGGGGGGAGCGGAGATACGCAGTATTTT. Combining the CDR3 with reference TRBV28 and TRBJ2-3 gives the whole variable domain DVKVTQSSRYLVKRTGEKVFLECVQDMDHENMFWYRQDPGLGLRLIYFSYDVKMKEKGDIPEGYSVSREKKERFSLILESASTNQTSMYLCAGTAGGSGDTQYFGPGTRLTVL.

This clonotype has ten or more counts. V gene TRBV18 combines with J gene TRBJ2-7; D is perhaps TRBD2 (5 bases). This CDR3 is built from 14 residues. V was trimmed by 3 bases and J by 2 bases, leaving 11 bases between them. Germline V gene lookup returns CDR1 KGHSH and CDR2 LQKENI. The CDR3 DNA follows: TGTGCCAGCTCACCCTCCGGGAACCCCTACGAGCAGTACTTC. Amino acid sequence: CASSPSGNPYEQYF.

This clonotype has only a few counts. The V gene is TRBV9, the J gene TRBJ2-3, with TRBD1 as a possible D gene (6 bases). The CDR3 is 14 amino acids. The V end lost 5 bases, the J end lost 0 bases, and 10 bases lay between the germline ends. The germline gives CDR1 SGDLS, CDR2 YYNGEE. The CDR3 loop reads CASRGQSSTDTQYF. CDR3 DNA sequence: TGTGCCAGCAGAGGACAGTCTAGCACAGATACGCAGTATTTT.

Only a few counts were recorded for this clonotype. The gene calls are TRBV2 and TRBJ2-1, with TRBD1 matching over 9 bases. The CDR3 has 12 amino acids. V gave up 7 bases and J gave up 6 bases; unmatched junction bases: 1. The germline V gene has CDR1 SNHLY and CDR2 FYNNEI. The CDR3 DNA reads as TGTGCCAGCATGGGACAGGGCAATGAGCAGTTCTTC. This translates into CASMGQGNEQFF. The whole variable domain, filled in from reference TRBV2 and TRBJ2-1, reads EPEVTQTPSHQVTQMGQEVILRCVPISNHLYFYWYRQILGQKVEFLVSFYNNEISEKSEIFDDQFSVERPDGSNFTLKIRSTKLEDSAMYFCASMGQGNEQFFGPGTRLTVL.

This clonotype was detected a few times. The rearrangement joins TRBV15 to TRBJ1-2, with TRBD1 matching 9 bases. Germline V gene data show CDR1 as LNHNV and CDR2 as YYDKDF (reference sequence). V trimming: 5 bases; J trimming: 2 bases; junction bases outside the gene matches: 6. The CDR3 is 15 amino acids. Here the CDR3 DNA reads TGTGCCACCAGCCCCCGGGACAGGGCAAACTATGGCTACACCTTC. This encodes CATSPRDRANYGYTF. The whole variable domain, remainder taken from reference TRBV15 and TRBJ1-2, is DAMVIQNPRYQVTQFGKPVTLSCSQTLNHNVMYWYQQKSSQAPKLLFHYYDKDFNNEADTPDNFQSRRPNTSFCFLDIRSPGLGDTAMYLCATSPRDRANYGYTFGSGTRLTVV.

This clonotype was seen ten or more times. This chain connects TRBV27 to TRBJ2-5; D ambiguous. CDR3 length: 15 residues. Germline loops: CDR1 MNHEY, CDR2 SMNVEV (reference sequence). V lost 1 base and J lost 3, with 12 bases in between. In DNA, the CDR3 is TGTGCCAGCAGTTTATATGGACGGTGGGAAGAGACCCAGTACTTC. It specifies CASSLYGRWEETQYF.